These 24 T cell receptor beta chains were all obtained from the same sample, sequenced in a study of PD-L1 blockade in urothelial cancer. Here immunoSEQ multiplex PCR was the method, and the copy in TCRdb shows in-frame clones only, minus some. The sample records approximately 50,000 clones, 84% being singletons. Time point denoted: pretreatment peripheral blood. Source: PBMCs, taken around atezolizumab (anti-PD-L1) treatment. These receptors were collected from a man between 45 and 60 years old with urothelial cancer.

As DNA, the CDR3 is TGTGCCAGCAGTGAGGGGGGTGGTCTCTACACCGGGGAGCTGTTTTTT. Encoded protein: CASSEGGGLYTGELFF. V is TRBV6-1 and J is TRBJ2-2; TRBD2 is a possible D gene (6 bases). Trimming took 3 bases from V and 3 from J, leaving 14 bases between them. The germline gives CDR1 MNHNS, CDR2 SASEGT. There are 16 residues in the CDR3.

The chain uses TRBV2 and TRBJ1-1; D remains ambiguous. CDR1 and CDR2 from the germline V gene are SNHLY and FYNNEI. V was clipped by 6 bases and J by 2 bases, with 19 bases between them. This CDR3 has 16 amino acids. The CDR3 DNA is TGTGCCAGCAGGCAAGCCCCTTCGGGGTTCAACACTGAAGCTTTCTTT. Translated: CASRQAPSGFNTEAFF.

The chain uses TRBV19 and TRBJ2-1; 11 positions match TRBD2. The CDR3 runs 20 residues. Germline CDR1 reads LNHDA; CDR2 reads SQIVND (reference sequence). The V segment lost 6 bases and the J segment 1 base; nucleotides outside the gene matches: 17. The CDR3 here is CASRDTGWRLAGKSYNEQFF. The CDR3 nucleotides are TGTGCCAGTAGAGACACCGGGTGGAGACTAGCGGGAAAATCCTACAATGAGCAGTTCTTC.

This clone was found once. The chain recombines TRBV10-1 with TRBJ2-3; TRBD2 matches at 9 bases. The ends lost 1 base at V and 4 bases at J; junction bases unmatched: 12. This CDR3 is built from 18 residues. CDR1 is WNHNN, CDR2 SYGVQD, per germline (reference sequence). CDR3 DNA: TGCGCCAGCAGTGAGTTCTTCTCGGCGGGGGGGCCTTCAGATACGCAGTATTTT. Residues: CASSEFFSAGGPSDTQYF.

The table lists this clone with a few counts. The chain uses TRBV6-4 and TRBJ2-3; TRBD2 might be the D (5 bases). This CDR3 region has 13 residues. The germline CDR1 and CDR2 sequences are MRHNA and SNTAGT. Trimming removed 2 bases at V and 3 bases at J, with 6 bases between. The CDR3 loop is CASSDRETDTQYF. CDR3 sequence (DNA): TGTGCCAGCAGTGACAGGGAGACAGATACGCAGTATTTT.

CDR3 residues: CASTPGQGVGEQYF. As DNA, the CDR3 is TGTGCCAGCACCCCGGGACAGGGGGTTGGGGAGCAGTACTTC. The chain uses TRBV28 and TRBJ2-7; 11 bases fit TRBD1. CDR1 is MDHEN, CDR2 SYDVKM, per germline. The V segment lost 7 bases and the J segment 7 bases; nucleotides outside the gene matches: 9. The CDR3 has 14 residues.

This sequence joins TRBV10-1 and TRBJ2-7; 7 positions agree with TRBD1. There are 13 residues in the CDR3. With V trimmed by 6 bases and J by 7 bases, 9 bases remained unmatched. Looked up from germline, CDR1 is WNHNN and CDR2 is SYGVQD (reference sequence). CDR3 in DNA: TGCGCCAGCAGCCAAGACAGGGCGTTGGAGCAGTACTTC. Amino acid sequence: CASSQDRALEQYF.

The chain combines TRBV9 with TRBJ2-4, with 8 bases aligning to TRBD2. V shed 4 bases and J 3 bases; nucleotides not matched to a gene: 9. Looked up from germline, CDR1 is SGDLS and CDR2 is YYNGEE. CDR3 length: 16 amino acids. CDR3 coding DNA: TGTGCCAGCAGCCCGACGGGGGGGAGTGGCAAAAACATTCAGTACTTC. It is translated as CASSPTGGSGKNIQYF.

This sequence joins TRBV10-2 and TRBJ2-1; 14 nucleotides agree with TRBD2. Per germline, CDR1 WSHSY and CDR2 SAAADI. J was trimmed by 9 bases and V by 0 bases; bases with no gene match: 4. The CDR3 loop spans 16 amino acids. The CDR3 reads CASSESRTSGRSEQFF. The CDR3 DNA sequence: TGCGCCAGCAGTGAGTCCAGGACTAGCGGGAGGTCTGAGCAGTTCTTC.

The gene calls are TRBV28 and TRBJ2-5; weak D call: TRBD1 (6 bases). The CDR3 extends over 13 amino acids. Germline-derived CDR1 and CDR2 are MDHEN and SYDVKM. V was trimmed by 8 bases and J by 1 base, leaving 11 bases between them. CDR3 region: CASGGRTQETQYF. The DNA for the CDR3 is TGTGCCAGCGGGGGCCGGACCCAAGAGACCCAGTACTTC.

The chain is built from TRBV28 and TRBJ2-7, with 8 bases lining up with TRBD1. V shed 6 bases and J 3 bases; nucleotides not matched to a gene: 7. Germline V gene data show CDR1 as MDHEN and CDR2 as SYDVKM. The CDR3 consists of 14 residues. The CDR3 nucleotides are TGTGCCAGCAGACGGACAGGGTTGGGCTACGAGCAGTACTTC. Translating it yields CASRRTGLGYEQYF.

The DNA for the CDR3 is TGTGCCAGCAGCTTAGTCGGGGGACAGAACTCTGGGGCCAACGTCCTGACTTTC. Translation: CASSLVGGQNSGANVLTF. This chain joins TRBV7-6 and TRBJ2-6, with D possibly TRBD1 on 7 matching bases. Trimming left V 1 base short and J 0 bases short, with 13 bases between. The germline V gene has CDR1 SGHVS and CDR2 FNYEAQ. There are 18 residues in the CDR3.

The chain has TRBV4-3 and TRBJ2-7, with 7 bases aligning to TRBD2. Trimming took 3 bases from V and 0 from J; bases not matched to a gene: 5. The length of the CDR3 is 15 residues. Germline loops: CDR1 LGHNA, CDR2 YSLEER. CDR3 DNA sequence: TGCGCCAGCAGCCAGGGGCGGGGGAGCTCCTACGAGCAGTACTTC. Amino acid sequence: CASSQGRGSSYEQYF.

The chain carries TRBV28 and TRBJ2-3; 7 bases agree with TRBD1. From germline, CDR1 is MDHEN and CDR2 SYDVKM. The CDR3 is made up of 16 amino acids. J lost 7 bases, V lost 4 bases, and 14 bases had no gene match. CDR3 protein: CASSSPRQGLRNTQYF. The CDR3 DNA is TGTGCCAGCAGTTCCCCTCGACAGGGTTTAAGGAATACGCAGTATTTT.

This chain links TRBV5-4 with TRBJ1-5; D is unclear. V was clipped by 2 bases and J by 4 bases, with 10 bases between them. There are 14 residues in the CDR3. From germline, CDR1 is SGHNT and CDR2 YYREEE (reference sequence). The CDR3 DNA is TGTGCCAGCAGCTTAGGAGGGATAAATCAGCCCCAGCATTTT. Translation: CASSLGGINQPQHF. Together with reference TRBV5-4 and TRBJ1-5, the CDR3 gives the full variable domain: ETGVTQSPTHLIKTRGQQVTLRCSSQSGHNTVSWYQQALGQGPQFIFQYYREEENGRGNFPPRFSGLQFPNYSSELNVNALELDDSALYLCASSLGGINQPQHFGDGTRLSIL.

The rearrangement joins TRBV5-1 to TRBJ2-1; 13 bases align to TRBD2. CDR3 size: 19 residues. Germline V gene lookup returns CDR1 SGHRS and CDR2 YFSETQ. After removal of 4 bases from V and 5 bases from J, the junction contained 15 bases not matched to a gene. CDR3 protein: CASSPRRGTSGGAHNEQFF. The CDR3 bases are TGCGCCAGCAGCCCGCGCCGGGGCACTAGCGGGGGGGCGCACAATGAGCAGTTCTTC. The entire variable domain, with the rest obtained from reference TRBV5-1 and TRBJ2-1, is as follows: KAGVTQTPRYLIKTRGQQVTLSCSPISGHRSVSWYQQTPGQGLQFLFEYFSETQRNKGNFPGRFSGRQFSNSRSEMNVSTLELGDSALYLCASSPRRGTSGGAHNEQFFGPGTRLTVL.

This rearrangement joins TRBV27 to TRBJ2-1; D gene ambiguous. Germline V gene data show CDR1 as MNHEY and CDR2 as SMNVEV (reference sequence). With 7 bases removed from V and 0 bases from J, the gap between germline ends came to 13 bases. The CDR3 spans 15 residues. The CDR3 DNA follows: TGTGCCAGCATCCCAGTTAATCCCTCCTACAATGAGCAGTTCTTC. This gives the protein CASIPVNPSYNEQFF.

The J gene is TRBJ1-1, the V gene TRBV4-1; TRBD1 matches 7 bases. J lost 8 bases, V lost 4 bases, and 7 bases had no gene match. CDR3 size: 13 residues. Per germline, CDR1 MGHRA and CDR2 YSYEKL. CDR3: CASSLDRVGEAFF. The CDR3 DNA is TGCGCCAGCAGCCTTGACAGGGTTGGGGAAGCTTTCTTT.

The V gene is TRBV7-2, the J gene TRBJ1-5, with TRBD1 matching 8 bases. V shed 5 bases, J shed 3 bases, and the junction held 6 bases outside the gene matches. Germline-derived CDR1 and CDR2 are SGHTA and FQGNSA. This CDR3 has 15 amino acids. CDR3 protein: CASSPGQALNQPQHF. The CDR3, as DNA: TGTGCCAGCAGCCCGGGACAGGCACTCAATCAGCCCCAGCATTTT.

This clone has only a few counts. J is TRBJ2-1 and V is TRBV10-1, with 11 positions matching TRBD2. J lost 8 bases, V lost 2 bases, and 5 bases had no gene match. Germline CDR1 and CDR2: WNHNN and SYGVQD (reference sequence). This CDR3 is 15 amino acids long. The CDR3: CASSEHTSGSDEQFF. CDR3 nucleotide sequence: TGCGCCAGCAGTGAGCATACTAGCGGGAGCGATGAGCAGTTCTTC.

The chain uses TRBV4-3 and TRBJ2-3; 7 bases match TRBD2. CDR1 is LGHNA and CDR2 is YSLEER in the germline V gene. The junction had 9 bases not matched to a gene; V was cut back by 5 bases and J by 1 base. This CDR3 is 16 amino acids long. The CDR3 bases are TGCGCCAGCAGCAACCGACTAGCCGACGGCACAGATACGCAGTATTTT. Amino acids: CASSNRLADGTDTQYF.

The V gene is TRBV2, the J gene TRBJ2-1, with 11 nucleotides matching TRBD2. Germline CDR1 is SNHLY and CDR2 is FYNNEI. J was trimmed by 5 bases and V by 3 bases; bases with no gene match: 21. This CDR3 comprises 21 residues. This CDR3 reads CASSDPKASGGLTQLNNEQFF. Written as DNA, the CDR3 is TGTGCCAGCAGTGATCCGAAGGCTAGCGGGGGGCTAACCCAACTTAACAATGAGCAGTTCTTC.

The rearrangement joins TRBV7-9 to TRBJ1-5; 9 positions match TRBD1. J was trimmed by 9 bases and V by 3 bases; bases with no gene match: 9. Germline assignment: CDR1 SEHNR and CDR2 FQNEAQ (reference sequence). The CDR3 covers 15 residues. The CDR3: CASSLGQGDLGPQHF. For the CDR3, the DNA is TGTGCCAGCAGCTTGGGACAGGGCGACCTCGGGCCCCAGCATTTT.

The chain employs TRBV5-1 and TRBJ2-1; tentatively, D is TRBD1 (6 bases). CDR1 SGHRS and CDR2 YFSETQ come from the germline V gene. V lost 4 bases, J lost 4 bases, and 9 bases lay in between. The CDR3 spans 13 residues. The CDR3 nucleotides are TGCGCCAGCAGCCCCGACAGGTACAATGAGCAGTTCTTC. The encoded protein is CASSPDRYNEQFF.